This passage covers 10 T cell receptor beta chains from one sample sequenced in a study of immune characterization of retroperitoneal liposarcoma. Using its own MiXCR run on the PCR reads, TCRdb lists one record per CDR3 protein. The data contain 9,500 to 14,000 distinct CDR3 sequences, about 23% of them singletons. Sequenced sample: blood. Receptor source: a female donor with retroperitoneal liposarcoma.

The chain has TRBV10-3 and TRBJ2-2; possibly TRBD2 for D (6 bases). This CDR3 spans 15 amino acids. Trimming cost V 4 bases and J 7 bases, with 16 bases left between them. The germline CDR1 and CDR2 sequences are ENHRY and SYGVKD. The CDR3 loop is CAISARLGRDGELFF. As DNA, the CDR3 is TGTGCCATCAGTGCCAGACTAGGTCGAGACGGGGAGCTGTTTTTT.

The rearrangement joins TRBV5-4 to TRBJ2-1; TRBD1 matches at 11 bases. The DNA end is more similar to TRBJ2-5, so the J call may be wrong. This CDR3 spans 15 amino acids. Germline CDR1 is SGHNT and CDR2 is YYREEE (reference sequence). This CDR3 is CASSPPGQGGETQYF. CDR3 coding DNA: TGTGCCAGCAGCCCCCCGGGACAGGGGGGAGAGACCCAGTACTTC.

This clonotype was observed a few times. The chain is built from TRBV10-3 and TRBJ2-1, with TRBD2 matching 8 bases. Trimming at V came to 0 bases and at J to 3 bases, leaving 4 bases not matched to a gene. The CDR3 is made up of 16 amino acids. Germline V CDR1 and CDR2: ENHRY, SYGVKD. CDR3: CAISESGLAGYNEQFF. CDR3 nucleotides: TGTGCCATCAGTGAGTCGGGCCTAGCGGGCTACAATGAGCAGTTCTTC.

This clonotype was seen ten or more times. The chain links TRBV6-4 to TRBJ2-3; 7 positions agree with TRBD2. V lost 3 bases, J lost 0 bases, and 0 bases stayed unmatched. The CDR3 runs to 14 residues. The germline gives CDR1 MRHNA, CDR2 SNTAGT. CDR3 coding DNA: TGTGCCAGCAGTGAGCGGGGGAGCACAGATACGCAGTATTTT. Its protein product is CASSERGSTDTQYF.

The V call is TRBV6-5, the J call TRBJ1-1, with D unresolved. The V and J ends lost 7 bases and 1 base respectively, with 10 bases between them. The CDR3 totals 13 residues. CDR1 is MNHEY and CDR2 is SVGAGI in the germline V gene. CDR3 sequence: CASIFWGNTEAFF. The DNA of the CDR3 is TGTGCCAGCATCTTTTGGGGGAACACTGAAGCTTTCTTT.

This clonotype was observed a handful of times. The V gene is TRBV5-4, the J gene TRBJ2-5; TRBD1 matches at 8 bases. This CDR3 spans 17 amino acids. V gave up 2 bases and J gave up 1 base; unmatched junction bases: 10. CDR1 is SGHNT, CDR2 YYREEE, per germline (reference sequence). The CDR3 spells CASSLGTGRTIQETQYF. Written as DNA, the CDR3 is TGTGCCAGCAGCTTAGGGACAGGCCGGACTATCCAAGAGACCCAGTACTTC.

In this sample, this clonotype turned up a few times. CDR3 in amino acids: CASSQGIETQFF. CDR3 DNA: TGTGCCAGCAGCCAGGGTATCGAGACCCAGTTCTTC. This chain connects TRBV6-1 to TRBJ2-1; D is possibly TRBD1 (5 bases). V lost 6 bases and J lost 13, with 16 bases in between. The germline V gene has CDR1 MNHNS and CDR2 SASEGT. The CDR3 loop spans 12 amino acids.

The rearrangement links TRBV5-1 to TRBJ2-2, with D possibly TRBD2 on 6 matching bases. The CDR3 runs to 16 residues. V was shortened by 0 bases and J by 4 bases, with 13 bases between the two germline ends. Per the germline V gene, CDR1 is SGHRS and CDR2 is YFSETQ. The DNA of the CDR3 is TGCGCCAGCAGCTTGGATGGGGCGGGGTTCACCGGGGAGCTGTTTTTT. This gives the protein CASSLDGAGFTGELFF.

This clonotype is medium-sized by share. V gene TRBV27 combines with J gene TRBJ2-5, with D tentatively TRBD2 (6 bases). V was clipped by 4 bases and J by 2 bases, with 11 bases between them. Germline lookup yields CDR1 MNHEY and CDR2 SMNVEV (reference sequence). CDR3 length: 14 amino acids. As DNA, the CDR3 is TGTGCCAGCAGTTCGGCGGGGTATCAAGAGACCCAGTACTTC. Protein: CASSSAGYQETQYF.

This clonotype was observed many times. The chain is built from TRBV11-3 and TRBJ2-3; D call uncertain. Germline values: CDR1 SGHNT, CDR2 YENEEA. The V gene lost 4 bases and the J gene lost 6 bases, with 8 bases spanning the gap. This CDR3 region has 12 residues. This chain's CDR3 is CASSSPYDTQYF. DNA of the CDR3: TGTGCCAGCAGCTCCCCCTACGATACGCAGTATTTT.